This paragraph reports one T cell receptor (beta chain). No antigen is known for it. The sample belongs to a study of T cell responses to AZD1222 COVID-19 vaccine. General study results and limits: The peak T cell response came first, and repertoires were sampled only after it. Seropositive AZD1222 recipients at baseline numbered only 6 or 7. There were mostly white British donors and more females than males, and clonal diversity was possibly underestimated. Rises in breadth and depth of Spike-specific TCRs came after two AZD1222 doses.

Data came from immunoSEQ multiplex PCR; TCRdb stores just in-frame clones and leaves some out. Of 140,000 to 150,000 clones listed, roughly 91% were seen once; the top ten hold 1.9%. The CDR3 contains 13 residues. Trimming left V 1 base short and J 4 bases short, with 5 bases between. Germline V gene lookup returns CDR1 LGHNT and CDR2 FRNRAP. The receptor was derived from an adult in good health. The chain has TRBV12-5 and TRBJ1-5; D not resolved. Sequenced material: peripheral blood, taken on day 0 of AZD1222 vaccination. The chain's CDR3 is CASGLAENQPQHF. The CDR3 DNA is TGTGCTAGTGGTTTGGCCGAGAATCAGCCCCAGCATTTT.